The 9 T cell receptor beta chains listed next were all sequenced from one sample in a study of cytomegalovirus exposure and HLA in healthy donors. Use of 60 Vbeta and 13 Jbeta primers characterized the PCR. Sequencing used immunoSEQ multiplex PCR; TCRdb keeps in-frame clones, though not all of them. The sample holds approximately 140,000 clones, approximately 85% seen once. The sequenced sample consisted of PBMCs. The receptor set was obtained from a man aged 50 to 59 in good health and CMV-seropositive.

This chain links TRBV4-2 with TRBJ2-7; 13 bases map to TRBD2. V lost 0 bases and J lost 5; bases outside the gene matches: 7. Germline assignment: CDR1 LGHNA and CDR2 YNFKEQ. This CDR3 spans 17 amino acids. CDR3 protein: CASSQEPSGLAGDEQYF. In DNA form, the CDR3 reads TGTGCCAGCAGCCAAGAGCCTTCAGGACTAGCGGGAGACGAGCAGTACTTC.

This clone was recorded once. The chain uses TRBV2 and TRBJ2-5; tentative D call: TRBD2 (6 bases). Near its end, the DNA agrees better with TRBJ2-7, so the J call may be wrong. Germline V CDR1 and CDR2: SNHLY, FYNNEI. The CDR3 is made up of 14 amino acids. DNA for the CDR3: TGTGCCAGCAGTGAATCGGGGGACCGCTACGAGCAGTACTTC. Translated: CASSESGDRYEQYF.

Regarding this clone: A junction boundary mismatches the germline segment, possibly from a read error. This chain connects TRBV7-9 to TRBJ1-2, with 9 positions matching TRBD1. Germline V CDR1 and CDR2: SEHNR, FQNEAQ (reference sequence). The CDR3 runs to 17 residues. The chain's CDR3 is CSSSLPIPDRGKGGYTF. The CDR3, as DNA: TGTTCCAGCAGCTTACCCATCCCGGACAGGGGAAAGGGGGGCTACACCTTC.

The chain recombines TRBV27 with TRBJ2-1; D might be TRBD2 (5 bases). The CDR3 consists of 16 residues. V lost 2 bases and J 6 bases, leaving 17 bases between the germline ends. Looked up from germline, CDR1 is MNHEY and CDR2 is SMNVEV (reference sequence). This CDR3 reads CASSLEASWRVNEQFF. In DNA, the CDR3 is TGTGCCAGCAGTTTAGAGGCTAGCTGGAGAGTCAATGAGCAGTTCTTC.

The sample holds a few counts of this clone. This sequence joins TRBV6-1 and TRBJ2-1, with 9 nucleotides matching TRBD2. CDR3 size: 12 residues. Germline assignment: CDR1 MNHNS and CDR2 SASEGT. The V and J ends lost 7 bases and 15 bases, in that order; junction bases with no gene match: 10. The CDR3 region has the DNA TGTGCCAGCAACCTTAGCGGGGGCCGGGGGTTCTTC. Amino acids: CASNLSGGRGFF.

This chain connects TRBV30 to TRBJ2-7, with a weak D call TRBD2 (5 bases). The CDR3 runs 12 residues. Trimming cost V 5 bases and J 2 bases, with 10 bases left between them. Germline V lookup: CDR1 GTSNPN, CDR2 SVGIG (reference sequence). Here the CDR3 reads CAWGDYPYEQYF. The DNA for the CDR3 is TGTGCCTGGGGCGACTACCCCTACGAGCAGTACTTC.

The chain carries TRBV5-1 and TRBJ2-2, with D possibly matching TRBD2 (6 bases). This CDR3 has 15 residues. The V end was cut by 4 bases, the J end by 2 bases, with 12 bases between. Germline assignment: CDR1 SGHRS and CDR2 YFSETQ. The CDR3 reads CASSPGLLNTGELFF. CDR3 coding DNA: TGCGCCAGCAGCCCGGGACTGCTCAACACCGGGGAGCTGTTTTTT.

The chain employs TRBV7-9 and TRBJ2-5; weak D call: TRBD2 (6 bases). The germline V gene encodes CDR1 SEHNR and CDR2 FQNEAQ (reference sequence). The CDR3 sequence is 14 residues long. The V gene lost 3 bases and the J gene lost 1 base, with 9 bases spanning the gap. The CDR3 nucleotides read TGTGCCAGCAGCTTGGGGAGGTCCCAAGAGACCCAGTACTTC. It translates to CASSLGRSQETQYF.

This chain uses TRBV30 with TRBJ2-5; TRBD2 matches 7 bases. The assigned J gene may be wrong: the sequence end matches TRBJ2-7 better. Germline V gene data show CDR1 as GTSNPN and CDR2 as SVGIG (reference sequence). The CDR3 covers 15 residues. The CDR3 reads CAWSVGLAENYEQYF. The CDR3 nucleotides are TGTGCCTGGAGTGTGGGGCTAGCGGAGAACTACGAGCAGTACTTC.